This T cell receptor (beta chain) was documented in a study of blood T cell repertoires in COVID-19. The protocol was immunoSEQ multiplex PCR, while the TCRdb copy is restricted to in-frame clones and leaves out a portion. In the table there are about 270,000 clones, about nine tenths of which are singletons. The CDR3 runs to 13 residues. The germline CDR1 and CDR2 sequences are MDHEN and SYDVKM. The V gene lost 3 bases and the J gene lost 6 bases, with 9 bases spanning the gap. This clone occurred once. Sequencing input: PBMCs or T cells enriched from blood (not recorded which). The sequence derives from a woman in her 30s with acute COVID-19. V gene TRBV28 combines with J gene TRBJ2-1; D may be TRBD1 (6 bases). The CDR3 reads CASSFGTTNEQFF. Here the CDR3 DNA reads TGTGCCAGCAGTTTCGGGACAACCAATGAGCAGTTCTTC.